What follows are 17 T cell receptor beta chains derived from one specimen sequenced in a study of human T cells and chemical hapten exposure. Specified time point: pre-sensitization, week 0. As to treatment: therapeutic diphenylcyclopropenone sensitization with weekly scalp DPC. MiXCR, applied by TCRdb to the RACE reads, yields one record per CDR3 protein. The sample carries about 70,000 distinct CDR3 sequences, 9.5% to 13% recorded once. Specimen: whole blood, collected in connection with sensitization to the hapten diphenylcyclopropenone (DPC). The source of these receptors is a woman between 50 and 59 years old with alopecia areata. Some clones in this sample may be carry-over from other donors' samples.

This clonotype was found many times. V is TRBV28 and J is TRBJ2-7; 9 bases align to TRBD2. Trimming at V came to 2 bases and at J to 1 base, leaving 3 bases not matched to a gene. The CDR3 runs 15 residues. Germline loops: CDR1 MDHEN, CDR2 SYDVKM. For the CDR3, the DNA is TGTGCCAGCAGTTTAGCAGCGGGGGGATCCTACGAGCAGTACTTC. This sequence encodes CASSLAAGGSYEQYF. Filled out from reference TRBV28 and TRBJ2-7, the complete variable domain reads DVKVTQSSRYLVKRTGEKVFLECVQDMDHENMFWYRQDPGLGLRLIYFSYDVKMKEKGDIPEGYSVSREKKERFSLILESASTNQTSMYLCASSLAAGGSYEQYFGPGTRLTVT.

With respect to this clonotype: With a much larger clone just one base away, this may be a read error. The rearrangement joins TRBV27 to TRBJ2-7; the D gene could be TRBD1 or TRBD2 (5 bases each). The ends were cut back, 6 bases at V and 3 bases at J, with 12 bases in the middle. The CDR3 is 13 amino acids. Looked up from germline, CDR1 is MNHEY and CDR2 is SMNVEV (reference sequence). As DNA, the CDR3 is TGTGCCAGCAGAGGGACGTACTACTACGAGCAGTACTTC. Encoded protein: CASRGTYYYEQYF.

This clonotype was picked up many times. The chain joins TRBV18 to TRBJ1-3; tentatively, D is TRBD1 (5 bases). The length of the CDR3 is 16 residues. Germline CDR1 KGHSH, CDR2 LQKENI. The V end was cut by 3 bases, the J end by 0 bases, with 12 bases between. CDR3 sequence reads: CASSPPDSVSGNTIYF. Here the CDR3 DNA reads TGTGCCAGCTCACCCCCCGACAGCGTCTCTGGAAACACCATATATTTT.

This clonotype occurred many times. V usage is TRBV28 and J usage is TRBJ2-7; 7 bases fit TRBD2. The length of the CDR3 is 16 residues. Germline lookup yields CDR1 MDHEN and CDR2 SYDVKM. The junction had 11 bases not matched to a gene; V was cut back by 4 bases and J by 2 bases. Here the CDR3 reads CASSSDRAGPPYEQYF. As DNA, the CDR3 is TGTGCCAGCAGTTCCGACAGAGCGGGGCCCCCCTACGAGCAGTACTTC.

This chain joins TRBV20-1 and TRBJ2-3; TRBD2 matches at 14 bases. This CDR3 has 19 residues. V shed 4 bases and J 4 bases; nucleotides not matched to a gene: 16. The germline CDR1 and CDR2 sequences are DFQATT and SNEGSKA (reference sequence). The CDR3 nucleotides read TGCAGTGCTACTCTGTCCCTTAGACTAGCGGGGGGGAGGGCAGATACGCAGTATTTT. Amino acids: CSATLSLRLAGGRADTQYF.

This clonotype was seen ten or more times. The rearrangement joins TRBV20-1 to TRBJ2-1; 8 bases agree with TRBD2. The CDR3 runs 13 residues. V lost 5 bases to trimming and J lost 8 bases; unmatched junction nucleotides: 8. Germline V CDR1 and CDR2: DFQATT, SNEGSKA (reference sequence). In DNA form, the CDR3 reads TGCAGTGCTGTCAGACTAGCGAGCGATGAGCAGTTCTTC. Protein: CSAVRLASDEQFF.

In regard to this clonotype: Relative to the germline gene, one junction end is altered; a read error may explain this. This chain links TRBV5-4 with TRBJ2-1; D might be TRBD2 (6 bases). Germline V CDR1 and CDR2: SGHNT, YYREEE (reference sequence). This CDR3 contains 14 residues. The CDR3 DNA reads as TGTGCCAACAGCCGGGGACTGGCCTACAATGAGCAGTTCTTC. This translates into CANSRGLAYNEQFF.

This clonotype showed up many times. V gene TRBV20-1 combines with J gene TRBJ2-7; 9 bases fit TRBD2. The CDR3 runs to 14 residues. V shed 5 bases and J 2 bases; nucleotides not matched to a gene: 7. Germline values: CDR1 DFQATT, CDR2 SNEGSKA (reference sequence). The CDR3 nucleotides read TGCAGTGCTGACCCGACTAGCGGTCCCTACGAGCAGTACTTC. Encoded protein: CSADPTSGPYEQYF.

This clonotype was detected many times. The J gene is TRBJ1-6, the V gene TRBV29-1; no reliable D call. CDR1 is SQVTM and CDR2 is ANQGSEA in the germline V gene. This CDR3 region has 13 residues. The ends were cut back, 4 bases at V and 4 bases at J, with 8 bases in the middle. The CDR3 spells CSVGHDYNSPLHF. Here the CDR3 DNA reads TGCAGCGTTGGGCATGATTATAATTCACCCCTCCACTTT.

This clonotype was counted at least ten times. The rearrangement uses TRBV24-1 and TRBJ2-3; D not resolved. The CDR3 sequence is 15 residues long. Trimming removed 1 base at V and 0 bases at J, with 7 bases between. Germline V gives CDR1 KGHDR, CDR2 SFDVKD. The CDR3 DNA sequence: TGTGCCACCAGTGATTTAAGCCCGAGCACAGATACGCAGTATTTT. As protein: CATSDLSPSTDTQYF.

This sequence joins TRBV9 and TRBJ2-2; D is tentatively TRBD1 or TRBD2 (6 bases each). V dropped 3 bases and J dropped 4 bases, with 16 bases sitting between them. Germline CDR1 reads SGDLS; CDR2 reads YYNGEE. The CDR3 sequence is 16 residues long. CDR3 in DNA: TGTGCCAGCAGCGAGTCCGGGGGCAGGGTCACCGGGGAGCTGTTTTTT. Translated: CASSESGGRVTGELFF.

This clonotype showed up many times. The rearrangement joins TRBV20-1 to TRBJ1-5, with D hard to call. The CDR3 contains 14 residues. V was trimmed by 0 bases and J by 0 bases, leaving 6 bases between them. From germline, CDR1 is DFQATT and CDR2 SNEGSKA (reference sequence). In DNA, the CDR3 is TGCAGTGCTAGAGATCTGGATAGCAATCAGCCCCAGCATTTT. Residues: CSARDLDSNQPQHF.

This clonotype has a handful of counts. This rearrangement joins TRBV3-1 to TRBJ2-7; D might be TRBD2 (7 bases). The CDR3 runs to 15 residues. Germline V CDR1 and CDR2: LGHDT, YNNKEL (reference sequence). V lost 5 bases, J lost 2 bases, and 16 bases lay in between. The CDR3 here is CASSLTGGGAYEQYF. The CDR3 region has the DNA TGTGCCAGCAGCTTGACAGGAGGGGGGGCCTACGAGCAGTACTTC.

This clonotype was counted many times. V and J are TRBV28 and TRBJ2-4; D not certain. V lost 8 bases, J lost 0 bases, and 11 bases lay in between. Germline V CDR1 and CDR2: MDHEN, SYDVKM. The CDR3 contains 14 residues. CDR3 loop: CASGKSLAKNIQYF. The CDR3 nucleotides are TGTGCCAGCGGAAAGAGCCTAGCCAAAAACATTCAGTACTTC.

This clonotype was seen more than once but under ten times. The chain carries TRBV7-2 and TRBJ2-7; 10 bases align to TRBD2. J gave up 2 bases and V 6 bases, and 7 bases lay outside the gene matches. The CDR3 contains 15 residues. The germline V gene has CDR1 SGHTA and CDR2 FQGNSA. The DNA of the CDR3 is TGTGCCAGCAGTTCTAGCGGGGGCGGCACCTACGAGCAGTACTTC. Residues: CASSSSGGGTYEQYF.

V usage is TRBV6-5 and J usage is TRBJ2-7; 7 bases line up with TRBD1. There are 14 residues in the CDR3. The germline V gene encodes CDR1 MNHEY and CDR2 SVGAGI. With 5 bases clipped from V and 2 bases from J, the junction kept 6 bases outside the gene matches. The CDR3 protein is CASSLRQGPYEQYF. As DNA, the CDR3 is TGTGCCAGCAGTCTCCGACAGGGCCCCTACGAGCAGTACTTC.

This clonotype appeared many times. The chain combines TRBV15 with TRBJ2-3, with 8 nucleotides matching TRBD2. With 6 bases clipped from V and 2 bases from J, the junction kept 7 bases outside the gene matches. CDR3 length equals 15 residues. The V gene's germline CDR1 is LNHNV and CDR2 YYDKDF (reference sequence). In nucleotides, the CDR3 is TGTGCCACCAGAGAGCGGGGGAGCGACACAGATACGCAGTATTTT. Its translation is CATRERGSDTDTQYF.